This is a list of T cell receptor beta chains from one sample in a study of T cells in Graves' hyperthyroidism and ophthalmopathy. TCRdb reprocessed the multiplex PCR reads via MiXCR and lists one record per CDR3 protein. The data contain approximately 610,000 distinct CDR3 sequences, about 15% of them singletons. The sample consisted of blood. The origin of the receptors is a woman aged 40 to 55 with Graves' ophthalmopathy. Both conserved end residues are trimmed from each CDR3.

v_gene	CDR3aa
TRBV12-3/TRBV12-4	ASSHGLAPETQY
TRBV27	ASSPLAGRQEQY
TRBV11-2	ASSLVVPDRRYSGNTIY
TRBV20-1	SASPGGANYGYT
TRBV7-2	ASSLGVRSQETQY
TRBV5-1	ASSFTVRKKVKGLAGYEQY
TRBV30	AWRTGGANGYT
TRBV19	ASSIPGLNYGYT
TRBV7-6	ASSLVMGQGHEQY
TRBV14	ASHRGQGGELF
TRBV7-8	ASSPRQGENYEQY
TRBV2	ASSEARHPNTGELF
TRBV7-2	ASSWRASTGELF
TRBV5-6	ASSLKQGQETQY
TRBV6-2/TRBV6-3	ASSFPGLLRVGQY
TRBV30	AWSVPSGSRYEQY
TRBV10-3	AISESGRAGGGGELF
TRBV28	ASSMSGLAETQY
TRBV28	ASSFLGGIYGYT
TRBV19	ASSIQGRFGETQY
TRBV20-1	SARDRPPSDTEAF
TRBV6-1	ASRDLDRGVGQPQH
TRBV5-1	ASSGETYGYT
TRBV6-2/TRBV6-3	ASGINQETQY
TRBV15	ATSRGFPSEAF
TRBV7-3	ASSVSTVSLGSPLH
TRBV5-1	ASSAPGGQETQY
TRBV6-2/TRBV6-3	ASVMVLTGTGTYEQY
TRBV20-1	SASSPGQLLSYEQY
TRBV6-2/TRBV6-3	ASRSSTIRGF
TRBV5-1	ASSLQRGNYEQY
TRBV7-6	ASSLGGTGGKGTEAF
TRBV19	ASTWSGSNSQPQH
TRBV12-3/TRBV12-4	ASSFSPPAEAF
TRBV6-5	ASSYQGQGVSYEQY
TRBV2	ASSEPWEVRPQH
TRBV6-1	ASTTGQGAGANVLT
TRBV6-1	ASTAGQETQY
TRBV28	ASSFRTGPGDEQY